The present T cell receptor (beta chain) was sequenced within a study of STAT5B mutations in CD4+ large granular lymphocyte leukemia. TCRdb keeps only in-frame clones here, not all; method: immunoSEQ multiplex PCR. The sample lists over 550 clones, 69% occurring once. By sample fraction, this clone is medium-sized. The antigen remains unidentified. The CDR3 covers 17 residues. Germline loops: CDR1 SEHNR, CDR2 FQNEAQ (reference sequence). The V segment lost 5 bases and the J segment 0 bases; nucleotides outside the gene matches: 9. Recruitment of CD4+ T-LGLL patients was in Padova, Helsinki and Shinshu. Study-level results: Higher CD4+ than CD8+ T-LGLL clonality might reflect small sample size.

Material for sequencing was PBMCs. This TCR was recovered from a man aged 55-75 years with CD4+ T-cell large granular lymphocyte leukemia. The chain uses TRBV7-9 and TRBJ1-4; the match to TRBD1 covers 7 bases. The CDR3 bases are TGTGCCAGCAGCCCAAGGACAGGAGCGGCAACTAATGAAAAACTGTTTTTT. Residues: CASSPRTGAATNEKLFF.